Below, one T cell receptor (beta chain) is given with its context. The sample is drawn from a study of cytomegalovirus exposure and HLA in healthy donors. Study at large: Membership in the Caucasian-associated ancestry cluster was found for 81% of nearly 400 genotyped donors.

The PCR used 60 Vbeta and 13 Jbeta primers. Assay used: immunoSEQ multiplex PCR; TCRdb lists only in-frame clones, some missing. The table shows some 140,000 clones, with around 73% occurring only once. V lost 5 bases, J lost 5 bases, and 2 bases stayed unmatched. There are 13 residues in the CDR3. Per germline, CDR1 MNHEY and CDR2 SVGAGI. The TCR sequence derives from a woman aged 40 to 50 in good health and CMV-seronegative. The source material was PBMCs. The chain employs TRBV6-5 and TRBJ1-5, with 8 bases fitting TRBD1. CDR3 sequence (DNA): TGTGCCAGCAGTCCAGGGGGCGATCAGCCCCAGCATTTT. Encoded protein: CASSPGGDQPQHF.